This T cell receptor beta chain comes out of a study of blood T cell repertoires in COVID-19. Data came from immunoSEQ multiplex PCR; TCRdb stores just in-frame clones and leaves some out. The data show approximately 32,000 clones, around nine tenths seen once. This CDR3 contains 15 residues. The V end was cut by 4 bases, the J end by 0 bases, with 12 bases between. The V gene's germline CDR1 is SGHNT and CDR2 YYREEE (reference sequence). The receptor was isolated from a woman in her 70s with active COVID-19. Sequencing was performed on peripheral blood. The genes are TRBV5-4 and TRBJ2-3; D remains unclear. The CDR3 here is CASSNQFQSTDTQYF. CDR3 nucleotides: TGTGCCAGCAGCAACCAGTTCCAGAGCACAGATACGCAGTATTTT.